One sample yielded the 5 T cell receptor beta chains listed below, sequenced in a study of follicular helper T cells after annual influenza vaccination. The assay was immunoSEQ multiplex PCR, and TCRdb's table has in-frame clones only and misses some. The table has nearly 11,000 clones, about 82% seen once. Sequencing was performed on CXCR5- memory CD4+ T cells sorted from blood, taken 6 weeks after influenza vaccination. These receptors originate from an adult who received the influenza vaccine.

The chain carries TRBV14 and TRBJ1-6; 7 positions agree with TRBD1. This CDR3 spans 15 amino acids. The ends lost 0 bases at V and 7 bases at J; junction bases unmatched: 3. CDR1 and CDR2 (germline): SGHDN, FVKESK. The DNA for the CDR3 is TGTGCCAGCAGCCAAGAATCACAGGGGAATTCACCCCTCCACTTT. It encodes CASSQESQGNSPLHF. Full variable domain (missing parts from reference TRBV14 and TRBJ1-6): EAGVTQFPSHSVIEKGQTVTLRCDPISGHDNLYWYRRVMGKEIKFLLHFVKESKQDESGMPNNRFLAERTGGTYSTLKVQPAELEDSGVYFCASSQESQGNSPLHFGNGTRLTVT.

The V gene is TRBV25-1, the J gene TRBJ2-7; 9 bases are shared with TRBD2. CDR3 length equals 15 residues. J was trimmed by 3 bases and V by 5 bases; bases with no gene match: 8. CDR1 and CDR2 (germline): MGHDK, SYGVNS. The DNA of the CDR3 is TGTGCCAGCAGTAGCAGCGGGAGGACTATCTACGAGCAGTACTTC. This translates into CASSSSGRTIYEQYF.

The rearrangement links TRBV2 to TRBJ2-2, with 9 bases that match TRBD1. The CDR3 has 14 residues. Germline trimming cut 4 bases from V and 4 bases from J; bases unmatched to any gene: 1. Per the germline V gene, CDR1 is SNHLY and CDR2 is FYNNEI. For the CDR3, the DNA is TGTGCCAGCAGTGCGGACAGGGGCACCGGGGAGCTGTTTTTT. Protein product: CASSADRGTGELFF.

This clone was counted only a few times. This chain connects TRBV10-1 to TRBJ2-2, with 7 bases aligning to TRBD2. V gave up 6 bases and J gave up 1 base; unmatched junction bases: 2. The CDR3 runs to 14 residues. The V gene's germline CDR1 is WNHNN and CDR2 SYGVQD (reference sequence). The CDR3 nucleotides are TGCGCCAGCAGAGCGGGGCAGAACACCGGGGAGCTGTTTTTT. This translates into CASRAGQNTGELFF.

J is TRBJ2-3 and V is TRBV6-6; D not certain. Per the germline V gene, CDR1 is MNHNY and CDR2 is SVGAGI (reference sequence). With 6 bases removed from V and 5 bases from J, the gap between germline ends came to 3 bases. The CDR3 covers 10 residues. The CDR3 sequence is CASRGDTQYF. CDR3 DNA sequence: TGTGCCAGCAGAGGAGATACGCAGTATTTT.